This TCR beta chain stems from a study of vaccination effects on CD4 cells after COVID-19. The ViraFEST assay expanded antigen-specific CD4+ T cells with viral peptide pools before sequencing. An approximately 10-day culture period preceded the isolation of CD4+ T cells. In the vaccine recipients, nucleocapsid antibodies were negative and there was no prior SARS-CoV-2 infection. IL-2 medium took the place of half the medium on both days 3 and 7. Sequencing used immunoSEQ multiplex PCR; TCRdb keeps in-frame clones, though not all of them. Seen here are 40,000 to 45,000 clones, roughly 70% observed once, and the top ten hold approximately 30%. In the case of this clone: Antigen: not known.

This clonotype was sampled from a human donor who received a COVID-19 vaccine. The material was CD4+ T cells from PBMCs cultured with HCoV-OC43 spike peptides, obtained before COVID-19 vaccination. Subset in this sample: HCoV-OC43 spike overlapping peptide pool stimulation.

The CDR3 spells CASSPPVQGEQYF. In DNA form, the CDR3 reads TGTGCCAGCTCACCCCCTGTCCAGGGGGAGCAGTACTTC. This rearrangement joins TRBV18 to TRBJ2-7, with D tentatively TRBD1 (6 bases). V lost 3 bases and J 7 bases, leaving 13 bases between the germline ends. Germline loops: CDR1 KGHSH, CDR2 LQKENI. The CDR3 contains 13 residues.